Sequencing of this T cell receptor (beta chain) was carried out in a study of blood T cell repertoires in COVID-19. CDR1 and CDR2 from the germline V gene are MDHEN and SYDVKM. Trimming cost V 2 bases and J 6 bases, with 16 bases left between them. The CDR3 runs 16 residues. Enrollees, about 18 to 95 years old, lived in about two dozen US areas. Participants had their cohort set by participant-reported clinical history. Exposed volunteers were people who met a COVID-19 case within 2 weeks before study entry. Per the study methods: Reference gene primer amplification yielded estimated nucleated cell counts. Profiled with immunoSEQ multiplex PCR; TCRdb holds only in-frame clones, not every one. V and J calls and clone size follow that table, whereas D and trimming were derived from the DNA. The sample consists of 150,000 or so clones, approximately 90% of them appearing once.

The sample taken for sequencing was PBMCs or T cells enriched from blood (not recorded which). The V and J genes are TRBV28 and TRBJ1-4; tentative D call: TRBD1 (5 bases). This receptor was obtained from a woman aged 40 to 55 who had been exposed to COVID-19. This CDR3 reads CASSLARRGNYEKLFF. The CDR3 DNA sequence: TGTGCCAGCAGTTTAGCCCGCCGGGGGAATTATGAAAAACTGTTTTTT.